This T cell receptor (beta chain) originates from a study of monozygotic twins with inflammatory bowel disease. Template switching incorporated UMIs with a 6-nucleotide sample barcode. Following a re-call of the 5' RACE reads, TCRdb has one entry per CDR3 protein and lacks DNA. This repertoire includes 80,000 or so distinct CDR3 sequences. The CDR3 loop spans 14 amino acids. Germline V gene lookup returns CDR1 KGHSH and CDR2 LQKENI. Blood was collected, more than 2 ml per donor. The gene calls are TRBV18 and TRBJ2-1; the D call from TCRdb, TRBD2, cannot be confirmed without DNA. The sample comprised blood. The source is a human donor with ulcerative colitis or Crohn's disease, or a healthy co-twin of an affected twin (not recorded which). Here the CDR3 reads CASSPPYRLDEQFF.